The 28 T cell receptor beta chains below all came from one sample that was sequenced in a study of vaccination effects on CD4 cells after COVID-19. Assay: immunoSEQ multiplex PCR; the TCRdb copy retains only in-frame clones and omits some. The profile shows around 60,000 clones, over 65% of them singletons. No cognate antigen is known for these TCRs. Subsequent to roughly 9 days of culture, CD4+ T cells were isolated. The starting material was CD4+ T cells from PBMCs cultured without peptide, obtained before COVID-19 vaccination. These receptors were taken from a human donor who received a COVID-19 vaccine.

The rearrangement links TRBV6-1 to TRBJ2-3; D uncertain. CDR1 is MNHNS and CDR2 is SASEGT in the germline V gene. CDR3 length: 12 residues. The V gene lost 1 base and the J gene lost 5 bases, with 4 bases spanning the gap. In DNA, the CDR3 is TGTGCCAGCAGTGAAGTCGGAGATACGCAGTATTTT. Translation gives CASSEVGDTQYF.

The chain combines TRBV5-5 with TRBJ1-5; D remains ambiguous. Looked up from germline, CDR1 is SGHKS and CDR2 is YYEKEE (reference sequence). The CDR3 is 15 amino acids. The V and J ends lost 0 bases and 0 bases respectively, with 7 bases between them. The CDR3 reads CASSLVGYSNQPQHF. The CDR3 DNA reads TGTGCCAGCAGCTTGGTGGGATATAGCAATCAGCCCCAGCATTTT. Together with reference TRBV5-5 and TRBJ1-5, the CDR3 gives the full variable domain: DAGVTQSPTHLIKTRGQQVTLRCSPISGHKSVSWYQQVLGQGPQFIFQYYEKEERGRGNFPDRFSARQFPNYSSELNVNALLLGDSALYLCASSLVGYSNQPQHFGDGTRLSIL.

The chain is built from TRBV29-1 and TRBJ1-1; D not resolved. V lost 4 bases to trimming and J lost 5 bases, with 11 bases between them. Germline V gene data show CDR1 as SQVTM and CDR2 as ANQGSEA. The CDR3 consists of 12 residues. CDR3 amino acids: CSVAALETEAFF. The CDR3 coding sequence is TGCAGCGTTGCCGCCTTAGAAACTGAAGCTTTCTTT.

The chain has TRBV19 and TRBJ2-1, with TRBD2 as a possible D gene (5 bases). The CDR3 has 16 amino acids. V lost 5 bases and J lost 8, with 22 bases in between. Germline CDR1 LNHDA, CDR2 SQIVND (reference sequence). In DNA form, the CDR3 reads TGTGCCAGTAGTCGCACTCTGGCGGGCCATCGGGATGAGCAGTTCTTC. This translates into CASSRTLAGHRDEQFF.

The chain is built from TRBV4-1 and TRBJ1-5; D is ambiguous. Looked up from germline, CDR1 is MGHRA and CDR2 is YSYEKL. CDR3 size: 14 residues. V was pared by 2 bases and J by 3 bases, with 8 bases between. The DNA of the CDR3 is TGCGCCAGCAGCCAATTCGTCCTCAATCAGCCCCAGCATTTT. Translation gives CASSQFVLNQPQHF.

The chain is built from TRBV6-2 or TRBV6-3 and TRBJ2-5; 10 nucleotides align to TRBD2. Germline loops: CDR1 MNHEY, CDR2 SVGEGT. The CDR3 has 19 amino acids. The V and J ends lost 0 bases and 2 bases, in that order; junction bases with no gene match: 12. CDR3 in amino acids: CASSYSILAGGPYQETQYF. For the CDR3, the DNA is TGTGCCAGCAGTTACTCGATTTTAGCGGGGGGCCCCTATCAAGAGACCCAGTACTTC.

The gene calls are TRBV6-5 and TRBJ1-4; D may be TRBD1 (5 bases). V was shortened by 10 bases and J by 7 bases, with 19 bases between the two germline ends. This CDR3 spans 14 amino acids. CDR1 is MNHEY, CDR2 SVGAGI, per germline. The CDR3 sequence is CATQGGASGEKLFF. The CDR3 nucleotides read TGTGCCACCCAAGGCGGGGCTTCGGGTGAAAAACTGTTTTTT.

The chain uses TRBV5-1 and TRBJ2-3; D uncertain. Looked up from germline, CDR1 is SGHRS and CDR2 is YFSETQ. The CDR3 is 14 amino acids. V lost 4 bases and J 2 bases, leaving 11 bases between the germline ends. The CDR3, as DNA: TGCGCCAGCAGCCTTCGACAAACCACAGATACGCAGTATTTT. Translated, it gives CASSLRQTTDTQYF.

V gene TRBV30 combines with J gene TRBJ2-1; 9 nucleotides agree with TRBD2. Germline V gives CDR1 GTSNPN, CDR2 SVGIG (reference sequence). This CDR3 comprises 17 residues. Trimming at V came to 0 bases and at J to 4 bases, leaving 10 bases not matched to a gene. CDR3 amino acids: CAWSVRVGTSLYNEQFF. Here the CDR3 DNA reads TGTGCCTGGAGTGTACGGGTGGGGACTAGCTTATACAATGAGCAGTTCTTC. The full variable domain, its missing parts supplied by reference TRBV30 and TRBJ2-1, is SQTIHQWPATLVQPVGSPLSLECTVEGTSNPNLYWYRQAAGRGLQLLFYSVGIGQISSEVPQNLSASRPQDRQFILSSKKLLLSDSGFYLCAWSVRVGTSLYNEQFFGPGTRLTVL.

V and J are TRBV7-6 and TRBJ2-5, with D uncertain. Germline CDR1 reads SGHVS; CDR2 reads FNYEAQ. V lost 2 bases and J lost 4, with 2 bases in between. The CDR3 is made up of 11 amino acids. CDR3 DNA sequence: TGTGCCAGCAGCTTATCAGAGACCCAGTACTTC. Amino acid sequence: CASSLSETQYF.

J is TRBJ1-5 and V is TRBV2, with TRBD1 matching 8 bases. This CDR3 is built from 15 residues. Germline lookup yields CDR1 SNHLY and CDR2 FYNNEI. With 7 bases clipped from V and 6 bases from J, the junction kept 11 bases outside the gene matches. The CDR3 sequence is CASTRTDRVGQPQHF. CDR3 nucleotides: TGTGCCAGCACTAGAACGGACAGGGTAGGTCAGCCCCAGCATTTT.

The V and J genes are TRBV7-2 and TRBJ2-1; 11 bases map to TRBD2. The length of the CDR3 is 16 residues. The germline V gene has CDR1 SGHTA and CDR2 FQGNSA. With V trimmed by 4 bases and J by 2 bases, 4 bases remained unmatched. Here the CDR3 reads CASSYRLAGTYNEQFF. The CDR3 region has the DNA TGTGCCAGCAGCTATCGACTAGCGGGGACCTACAATGAGCAGTTCTTC.

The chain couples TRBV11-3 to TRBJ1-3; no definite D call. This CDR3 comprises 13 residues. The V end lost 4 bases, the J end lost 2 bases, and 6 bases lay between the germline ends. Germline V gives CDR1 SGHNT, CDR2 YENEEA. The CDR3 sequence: CASSSGAGNTIYF. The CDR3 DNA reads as TGTGCCAGCAGCTCTGGAGCTGGAAACACCATATATTTT.

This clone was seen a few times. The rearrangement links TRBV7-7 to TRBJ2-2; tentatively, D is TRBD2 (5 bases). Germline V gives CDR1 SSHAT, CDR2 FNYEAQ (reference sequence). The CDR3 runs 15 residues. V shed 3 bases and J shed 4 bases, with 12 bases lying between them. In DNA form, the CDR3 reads TGTGCCAGCAGCTTGACCCCTGCGGGCACCGGGGAGCTGTTTTTT. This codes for CASSLTPAGTGELFF.

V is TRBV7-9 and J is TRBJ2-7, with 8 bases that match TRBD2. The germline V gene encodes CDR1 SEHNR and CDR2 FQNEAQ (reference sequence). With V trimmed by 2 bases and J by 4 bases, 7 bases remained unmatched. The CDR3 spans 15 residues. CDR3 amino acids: CASSLTHGGAYEQYV. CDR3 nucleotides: TGTGCCAGCAGCTTAACTCACGGGGGGGCTTACGAGCAGTACGTC.

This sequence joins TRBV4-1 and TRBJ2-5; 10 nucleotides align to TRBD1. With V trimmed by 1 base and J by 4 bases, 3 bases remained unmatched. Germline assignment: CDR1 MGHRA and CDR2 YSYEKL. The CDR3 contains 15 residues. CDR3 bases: TGCGCCAGCAGCCAAGCCGGGACAGGGGTAGAGACCCAGTACTTC. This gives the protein CASSQAGTGVETQYF.

Here the CDR3 DNA reads TGTGCCAGCAGTGATTTGGGGAGCTCTGGAAACACCATATATTTT. Residues: CASSDLGSSGNTIYF. The chain is built from TRBV25-1 and TRBJ1-3; D is uncertain. The CDR3 loop spans 15 amino acids. Deletions cut 3 bases from V and 0 bases from J, with 9 bases between. Germline lookup yields CDR1 MGHDK and CDR2 SYGVNS.

The CDR3 region is CASNLGGGSNYGYTF. The CDR3 nucleotides are TGCGCCAGCAACCTAGGGGGGGGATCTAACTATGGCTACACCTTC. The V and J genes are TRBV5-1 and TRBJ1-2, with D maybe TRBD1 (6 bases). Deletions cut 6 bases from V and 0 bases from J, with 15 bases between. The CDR3 sequence is 15 residues long. CDR1 and CDR2 (germline): SGHRS, YFSETQ.

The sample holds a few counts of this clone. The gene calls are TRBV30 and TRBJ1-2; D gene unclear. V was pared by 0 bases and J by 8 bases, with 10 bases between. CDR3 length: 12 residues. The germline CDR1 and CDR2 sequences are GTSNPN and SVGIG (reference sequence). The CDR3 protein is CAWSVRPSGYTF. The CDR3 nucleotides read TGTGCCTGGAGTGTACGCCCGTCAGGCTACACCTTC.

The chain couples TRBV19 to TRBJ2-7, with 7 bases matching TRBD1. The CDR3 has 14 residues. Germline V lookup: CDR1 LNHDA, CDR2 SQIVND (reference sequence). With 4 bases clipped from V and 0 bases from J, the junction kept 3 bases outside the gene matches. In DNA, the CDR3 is TGTGCCAGTAGTAAGGGGGACAGCTCCTACGAGCAGTACGTC. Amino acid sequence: CASSKGDSSYEQYV.

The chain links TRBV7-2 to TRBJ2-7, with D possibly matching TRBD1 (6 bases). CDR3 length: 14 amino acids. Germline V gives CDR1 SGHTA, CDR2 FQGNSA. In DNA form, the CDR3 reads TGTGCCAGCAGCATAGCTGGGGGCCCCTACGAGCAGTACGTC. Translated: CASSIAGGPYEQYV.

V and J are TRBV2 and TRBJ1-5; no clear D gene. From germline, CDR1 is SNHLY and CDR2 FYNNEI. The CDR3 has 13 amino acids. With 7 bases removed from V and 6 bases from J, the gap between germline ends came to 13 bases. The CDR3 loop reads CASTSGFSQPQHF. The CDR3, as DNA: TGTGCCAGCACCTCGGGGTTTAGTCAGCCCCAGCATTTT.

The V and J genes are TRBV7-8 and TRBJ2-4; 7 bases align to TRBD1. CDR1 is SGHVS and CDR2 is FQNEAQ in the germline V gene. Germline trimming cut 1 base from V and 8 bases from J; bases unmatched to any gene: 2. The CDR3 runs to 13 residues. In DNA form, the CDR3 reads TGTGCCAGCAGCTTAGACAGGGGTGACATTCAGTACTTC. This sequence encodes CASSLDRGDIQYF. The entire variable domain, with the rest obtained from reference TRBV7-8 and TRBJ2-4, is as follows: GAGVSQSPRYKVAKRGQDVALRCDPISGHVSLFWYQQALGQGPEFLTYFQNEAQLDKSGLPSDRFFAERPEGSVSTLKIQRTQQEDSAVYLCASSLDRGDIQYFGAGTRLSVL.

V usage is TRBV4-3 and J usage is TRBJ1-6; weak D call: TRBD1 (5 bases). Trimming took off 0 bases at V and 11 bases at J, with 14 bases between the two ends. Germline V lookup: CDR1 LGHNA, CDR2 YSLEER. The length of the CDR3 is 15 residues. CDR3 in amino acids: CASSQDNSGATPLHF. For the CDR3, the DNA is TGCGCCAGCAGCCAAGATAACAGTGGGGCCACACCCCTCCACTTT.

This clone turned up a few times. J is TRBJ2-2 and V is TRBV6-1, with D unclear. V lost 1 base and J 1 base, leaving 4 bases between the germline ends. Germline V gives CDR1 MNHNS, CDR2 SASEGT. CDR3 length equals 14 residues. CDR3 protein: CASSEVMNTGELFF. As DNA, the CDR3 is TGTGCCAGCAGTGAAGTTATGAACACCGGGGAGCTGTTTTTT.

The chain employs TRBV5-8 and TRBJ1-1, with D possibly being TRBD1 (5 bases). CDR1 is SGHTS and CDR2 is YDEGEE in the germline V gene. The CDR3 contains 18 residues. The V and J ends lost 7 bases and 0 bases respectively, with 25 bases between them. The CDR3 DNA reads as TGTGCCAGCCCAACCTACCCCCGGGACGGCCTGATGAACACTGAAGCTTTCTTT. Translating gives CASPTYPRDGLMNTEAFF.

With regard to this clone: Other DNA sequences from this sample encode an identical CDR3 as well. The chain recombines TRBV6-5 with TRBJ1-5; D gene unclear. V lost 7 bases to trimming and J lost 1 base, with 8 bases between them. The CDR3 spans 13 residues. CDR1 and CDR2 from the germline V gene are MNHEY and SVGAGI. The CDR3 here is CASTPGSNQPQHF. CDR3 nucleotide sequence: TGTGCCAGCACTCCTGGCAGCAATCAGCCCCAGCATTTT.

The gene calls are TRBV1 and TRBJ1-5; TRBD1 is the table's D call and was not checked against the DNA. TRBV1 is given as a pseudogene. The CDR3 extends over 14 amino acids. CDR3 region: CTSSRDSRNQPQHF. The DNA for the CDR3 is TGCACCAGCAGCCGGGACAGTCGCAATCAGCCCCAGCATTTT.